This T cell receptor beta chain was captured by sequencing in a study of shared clonotypes between healthy human individuals. Study at large: Each donor had three CD4 naive, three CD4 memory, two CD8 naive and one CD8 memory plate.

With 0 bases clipped from V and 7 bases from J, the junction kept 3 bases outside the gene matches. Germline V gene data show CDR1 as GTSNPN and CDR2 as SVGIG (reference sequence). This CDR3 region has 13 residues. Libraries were prepared by immunoSEQ multiplex PCR; TCRdb keeps only in-frame clonotypes and omits some of them. The profile shows fewer than 100,000 clones, 67% of them singletons. The sequence derives from a man aged 25-45 years in good health. This sequence joins TRBV30 and TRBJ2-1, with 7 bases aligning to TRBD2. What was sequenced was memory CD8+ T cells sorted from blood. Subset described: CD45RO+ cells pooled with CCR7-negative TemRA cells. The CDR3 sequence is CAWSVWGGNEQFF. The CDR3 DNA follows: TGTGCCTGGAGTGTTTGGGGGGGGAATGAGCAGTTCTTC.